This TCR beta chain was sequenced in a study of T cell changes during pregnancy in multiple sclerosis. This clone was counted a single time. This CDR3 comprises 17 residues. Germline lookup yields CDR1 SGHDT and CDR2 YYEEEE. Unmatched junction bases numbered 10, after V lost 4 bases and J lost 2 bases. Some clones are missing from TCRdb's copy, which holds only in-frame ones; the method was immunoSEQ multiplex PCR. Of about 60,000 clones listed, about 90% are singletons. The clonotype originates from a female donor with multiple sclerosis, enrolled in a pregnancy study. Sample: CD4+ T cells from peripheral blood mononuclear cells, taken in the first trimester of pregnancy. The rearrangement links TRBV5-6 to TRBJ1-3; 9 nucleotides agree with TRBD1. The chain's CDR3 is CASSPTGTGRTGNTIYF. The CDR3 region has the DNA TGTGCCAGCAGCCCAACCGGGACAGGGAGAACTGGAAACACCATATATTTT.